The rows below give T cell receptor beta chains drawn from one sample of a study of blood T cells in healthy people across ages. TCRdb processed the 5' RACE reads anew with MiXCR; each CDR3 protein has one entry. Of hundreds of thousands of distinct CDR3 sequences in the sample, more than 40% were seen once. The sample taken for sequencing was blood. Receptors originate from a woman aged 60 to 75 in good health. Both conserved end residues are part of each CDR3. Fields, in order: CDR3 DNA, CDR3 protein, D gene, V gene, J gene, clone size. The D gene is left open where the match is weak. The listing skips clone size in some rows; elsewhere it reads once, few, many or a size class.

DNA: TGTGCCAGCAGCTCCTCGGCCTACGAGCAGTACTTC
CDR3: CASSSSAYEQYF
D: NA
V: TRBV7-2
J: TRBJ2-7
size: few

DNA: TGCGCCAGCAGCCACCCTCAGCAGGGAAAAGAGACCCAGTACTTC
CDR3: CASSHPQQGKETQYF
D: NA
V: TRBV4-1
J: TRBJ2-5
size: NA

DNA: TGTGCCAGCAGCGAACTGTTGGGCACCGGGGAGCTGTTTTTT
CDR3: CASSELLGTGELFF
D: NA
V: TRBV14
J: TRBJ2-2
size: NA

DNA: TGTGCCAGCAGTTACAGGGGACTAGCGGGAGGTAGAGCTCCTAATGAGCAGTTCTTC
CDR3: CASSYRGLAGGRAPNEQFF
D: TRBD2
V: TRBV6-2/TRBV6-3
J: TRBJ2-1
size: NA

DNA: TGTGCCAGCAGCTTAGTTTTTGTTTACAATGAGCAGTTCTTC
CDR3: CASSLVFVYNEQFF
D: NA
V: TRBV7-9
J: TRBJ2-1
size: NA

DNA: TGCAGCGTTGGTGGGGGCCTTTACCAAGAGACCCAGTACTTC
CDR3: CSVGGGLYQETQYF
D: NA
V: TRBV29-1
J: TRBJ2-5
size: NA

DNA: TGTGCCAGCAGCAATAGCGGACGCACAGATACGCAGTATTTT
CDR3: CASSNSGRTDTQYF
D: NA
V: TRBV12-3/TRBV12-4
J: TRBJ2-3
size: few

DNA: TGCGCCAGCAGCCTAGCCATGAGTACCGGGACAGGGGCTGGCTACACCTTC
CDR3: CASSLAMSTGTGAGYTF
D: TRBD1
V: TRBV4-3
J: TRBJ1-2
size: few

DNA: TGTGCCAGCAGCATGGACAGGGATAATTCACCCCTCCACTTT
CDR3: CASSMDRDNSPLHF
D: TRBD1
V: TRBV7-2
J: TRBJ1-6
size: NA

DNA: TGCAGTGCTAGGTTGACTAGCGGGAGGGATGAGCAGTTCTTC
CDR3: CSARLTSGRDEQFF
D: TRBD2
V: TRBV20-1
J: TRBJ2-1
size: NA

DNA: TGTGCCAGCAGTCCACTCCAGGGCCTTGGAGATGAAAAACTGTTTTTT
CDR3: CASSPLQGLGDEKLFF
D: NA
V: TRBV27
J: TRBJ1-4
size: few

DNA: TGCAGTGCTAGGACAGGACTAGCGGGAGAGACCCAGTACTTC
CDR3: CSARTGLAGETQYF
D: TRBD2
V: TRBV20-1
J: TRBJ2-5
size: once

DNA: TGTGCCACCAGTGAACCCCCGGGGACAGGGGGGACCAATGAGCAGTTCTTC
CDR3: CATSEPPGTGGTNEQFF
D: TRBD1
V: TRBV24-1
J: TRBJ2-1
size: once

DNA: TGTGCCAGCAGTCCACCGGGACTAGCGGGAGTCGGAGGGGATGAGCAGTTCTTC
CDR3: CASSPPGLAGVGGDEQFF
D: TRBD2
V: TRBV27
J: TRBJ2-1
size: few

DNA: TGTGCCACGACCTCCCAGGGATGGGTCTACGAGCAGTACTTC
CDR3: CATTSQGWVYEQYF
D: NA
V: TRBV28
J: TRBJ2-7
size: NA

DNA: TGCAGTGCTAAAGACATTTCCACACCAAACATTCAGTACTTC
CDR3: CSAKDISTPNIQYF
D: NA
V: TRBV20-1
J: TRBJ2-4
size: NA

DNA: TGCAGTGCAGGGGGGGGTGGGGGCGAAGTTATTCAAGGCTACACCTTC
CDR3: CSAGGGGGEVIQGYTF
D: NA
V: TRBV20-1
J: TRBJ1-2
size: NA

DNA: TGTGCCAGCAGCACCCGAGCGGGAGCAAGGGACAATGAGCAGTTCTTC
CDR3: CASSTRAGARDNEQFF
D: TRBD2
V: TRBV9
J: TRBJ2-1
size: NA

DNA: TGTGCCAGCAGTTTCCGCTCCCGGGACGTGTACTACGAGCAGTACTTC
CDR3: CASSFRSRDVYYEQYF
D: NA
V: TRBV28
J: TRBJ2-7
size: NA

DNA: TGTGCCATCAAGACCCCGGGACAGGTTGGCGAGCAGTACTTC
CDR3: CAIKTPGQVGEQYF
D: TRBD1
V: TRBV10-3
J: TRBJ2-7
size: once

DNA: TGTGCCACCAGCAGACTCTGGGGAGGCGAGCAGTACTTC
CDR3: CATSRLWGGEQYF
D: NA
V: TRBV15
J: TRBJ2-7
size: few

DNA: TGTGCCAGCAGTTTTGTAAGGACAGATACGCAGTATTTT
CDR3: CASSFVRTDTQYF
D: NA
V: TRBV27
J: TRBJ2-3
size: NA

DNA: TGTGCCAGCTCCCTCGGCCGGGGGTCCTCTGAAGCTTTCTTT
CDR3: CASSLGRGSSEAFF
D: NA
V: TRBV6-6
J: TRBJ1-1
size: few

DNA: TGCAGCGTTGAAGAGGTCTGGGCAGGGGGTGAGCAGTTCTTC
CDR3: CSVEEVWAGGEQFF
D: TRBD1
V: TRBV29-1
J: TRBJ2-1
size: NA

DNA: TGCAGTGCACCGGGACAGGGAGACGACAAGCAGTACTTC
CDR3: CSAPGQGDDKQYF
D: TRBD1
V: TRBV20-1
J: TRBJ2-4
size: NA

DNA: TGTGCCAGCAGCCCCCAGGTCCTACCGGCCGAGCAGTACTTC
CDR3: CASSPQVLPAEQYF
D: NA
V: TRBV12-3/TRBV12-4
J: TRBJ2-7
size: few

DNA: TGTGCCACCAGGAGGGACAGTAGATACAATGAGCAGTTCTTC
CDR3: CATRRDSRYNEQFF
D: NA
V: TRBV2
J: TRBJ2-1
size: NA

DNA: TGTGCCAGCAGCTGGGCGGGGGGGGAGCAGTACTTC
CDR3: CASSWAGGEQYF
D: TRBD2
V: TRBV7-2
J: TRBJ2-7
size: few

DNA: TGTGCCAGCAGCTCCGGGGCCGAGCAGTTCTTC
CDR3: CASSSGAEQFF
D: NA
V: TRBV7-9
J: TRBJ2-1
size: NA

DNA: TGCAGTGCTAAGGGCCTAGCGGAATACAATGAGCAGTTCTTC
CDR3: CSAKGLAEYNEQFF
D: TRBD2
V: TRBV20-1
J: TRBJ2-1
size: few

DNA: TGTGCCAGCAGTTACGGAGGGGTCAGGGCAGGCGACGAGCAGTACTTC
CDR3: CASSYGGVRAGDEQYF
D: NA
V: TRBV6-5
J: TRBJ2-7
size: NA

DNA: TGCAGTGCCGAGATTAGCTATGGCTACACCTTC
CDR3: CSAEISYGYTF
D: NA
V: TRBV20-1
J: TRBJ1-2
size: NA

DNA: TGCAGTGCTTTTCCGGGACTAGAAGCCGGGGAGCTGTTTTTT
CDR3: CSAFPGLEAGELFF
D: TRBD2
V: TRBV20-1
J: TRBJ2-2
size: many

DNA: TGCGCCAGCAGCGCCACTAGCGGGAGAGGAGATACGCAGTATTTT
CDR3: CASSATSGRGDTQYF
D: TRBD2
V: TRBV10-2
J: TRBJ2-3
size: NA

DNA: TGTGTCAGCAGCTTAGATCGAGGCGGCTACAATGAGCAGTTCTTC
CDR3: CVSSLDRGGYNEQFF
D: NA
V: TRBV7-2
J: TRBJ2-1
size: NA

DNA: TGTGCCAGCAGTTCCGTTACAAGGGATCGTGAAAAACTGTTTTTT
CDR3: CASSSVTRDREKLFF
D: NA
V: TRBV6-5
J: TRBJ1-4
size: NA

DNA: TGCGCCAGCAGCCAAGCAGTCCCAGCGAACACCGGGGAGCTGTTTTTT
CDR3: CASSQAVPANTGELFF
D: NA
V: TRBV4-3
J: TRBJ2-2
size: NA

DNA: TGCGCCAGCAGCGCCCCTTCGACGCGGGGATTATCCTACGAGCAGTACTTC
CDR3: CASSAPSTRGLSYEQYF
D: NA
V: TRBV5-1
J: TRBJ2-7
size: NA

DNA: TGCAGTGCTAGAGAACCCAGGGGGCCCCTTGAAGCTTTCTTT
CDR3: CSAREPRGPLEAFF
D: TRBD1
V: TRBV20-1
J: TRBJ1-1
size: NA

DNA: TGCAGTGCTCCATCGACAGGGGGCATGAACGAGCAGTACTTC
CDR3: CSAPSTGGMNEQYF
D: TRBD1
V: TRBV20-1
J: TRBJ2-7
size: NA

DNA: TGTGCCAGCTCCACCCTAGCATCCGAGCAGTTCTTC
CDR3: CASSTLASEQFF
D: NA
V: TRBV2
J: TRBJ2-1
size: few

DNA: TGTGCCAGCAGCGTTGTCAGACTCACAGATACGCAGTATTTT
CDR3: CASSVVRLTDTQYF
D: NA
V: TRBV7-2
J: TRBJ2-3
size: NA

DNA: TGTGCCAGCAGCCGCACGACAACTAGGGTTCCCGGGGAGCTGTTTTTT
CDR3: CASSRTTTRVPGELFF
D: NA
V: TRBV5-8
J: TRBJ2-2
size: NA